The text below deals with one TCR beta chain. What it recognizes is unknown. This sample was included in a study of T cells expressing NK-cell markers. Overall study findings and caveats: Expanded clones of NKG2C+ T cells had an unclear HCMV specificity. Dominance of the CD3+CD56-NKG2C+ fraction by these clonotypes also held in a handful of donors.

In germline, CDR1 is GTSNPN, CDR2 SVGIG (reference sequence). The CDR3 is 14 residues long. TCRdb re-called the 5' RACE reads and gives one entry per CDR3 protein, without DNA. The sample's table shows over 120,000 distinct CDR3 sequences. The V and J genes are TRBV30 and TRBJ2-1. The specimen was blood T cells: a sorted CD56 or NKG2C T cell subset, CD4+ or CD8+ T cells, or bulk PBMC T cells (not recorded which). The clonotype was recovered from a young man in good health. CDR3 protein: CAWSLGNGYNEQFF.